This T cell receptor beta chain came from a study of blood T cell repertoires in COVID-19. The overall study: COVID-19 samples collected from the United States, Italy and Spain covered acute and convalescent phases. Sources were T cells, B-cell-depleted T cells, or PBMCs; the material itself was cDNA or gDNA.

Per the original data handling: Reference gene primer amplification in the assay estimated nucleated cell counts. Sequencing used immunoSEQ multiplex PCR; TCRdb keeps in-frame clones, though not all of them. V and J calls and clone size are given by that table; D and trimming were obtained from the DNA. The sample has tens of thousands of clones, roughly 79% seen once. V lost 7 bases, J lost 5 bases, and 20 bases lay in between. This CDR3 contains 15 residues. The germline CDR1 and CDR2 sequences are MNHEY and SVGAGI. The gene calls are TRBV6-5 and TRBJ1-2; no clear D. Sequenced material: peripheral blood. This sequence was found in a human donor in a cohort sampled during active COVID-19. CDR3 DNA sequence: TGTGCCAGCACCTCCCCCCTCCAGGATTCATATGGCTACACCTTC. This encodes CASTSPLQDSYGYTF.